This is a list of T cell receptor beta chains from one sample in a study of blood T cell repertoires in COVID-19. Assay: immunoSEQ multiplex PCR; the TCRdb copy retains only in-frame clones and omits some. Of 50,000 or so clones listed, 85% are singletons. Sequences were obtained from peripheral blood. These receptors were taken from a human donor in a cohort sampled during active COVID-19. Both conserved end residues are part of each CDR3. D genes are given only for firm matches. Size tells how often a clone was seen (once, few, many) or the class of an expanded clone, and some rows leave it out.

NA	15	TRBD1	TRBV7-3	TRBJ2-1	CASSSGTGTYNEQFF	TGTGCCAGCAGCTCCGGGACAGGGACCTACAATGAGCAGTTCTTC
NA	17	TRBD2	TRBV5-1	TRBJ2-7	CASSPLSLAGGSYEQYF	TGCGCCAGCAGCCCCCTTTCCCTAGCGGGAGGATCCTACGAGCAGTACTTC
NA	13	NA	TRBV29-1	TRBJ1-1	CSVSNRVNTEAFF	TGCAGCGTTTCCAACAGGGTGAACACTGAAGCTTTCTTT
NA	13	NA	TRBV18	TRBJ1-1	CASTLNPGTEAFF	TGTGCCAGCACCCTTAACCCGGGGACTGAAGCTTTCTTT
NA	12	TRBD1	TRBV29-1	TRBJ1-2	CSVGTGVDGYTF	TGCAGCGTTGGGACAGGGGTCGATGGCTACACCTTC
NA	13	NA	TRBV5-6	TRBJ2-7	CASRQDRSYEQYF	TGTGCCAGCAGGCAGGACAGATCCTACGAGCAGTACTTC
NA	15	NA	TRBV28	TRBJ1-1	CASISPDTLGAEAFF	TGTGCCAGCATCTCCCCTGACACCCTAGGGGCTGAAGCTTTCTTT
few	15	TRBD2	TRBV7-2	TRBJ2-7	CASSLLAGGTYEQYF	TGTGCCAGCAGCCTATTAGCGGGAGGAACCTACGAGCAGTACTTC
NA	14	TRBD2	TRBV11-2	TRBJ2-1	CASSTRDGGGEQFF	TGTGCCAGCAGCACGCGGGACGGCGGGGGTGAGCAGTTCTTC
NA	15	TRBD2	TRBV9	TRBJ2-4	CASSAMSGGKNIQYF	TGTGCCAGCAGCGCGATGTCGGGAGGCAAAAACATTCAGTACTTC
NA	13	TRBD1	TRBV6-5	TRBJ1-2	CASRGQGVGGYTF	TGTGCCAGCAGAGGACAGGGGGTAGGGGGCTACACCTTC
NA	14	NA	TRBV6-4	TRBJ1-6	CASSSDGQNSPLHF	TGTGCCAGCAGCTCGGACGGACAAAATTCACCCCTCCACTTT
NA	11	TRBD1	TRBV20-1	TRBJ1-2	CSARGQFGYTF	TGCAGTGCTAGGGGACAGTTTGGCTACACCTTC
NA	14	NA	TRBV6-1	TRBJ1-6	CASSEPAGDSPLHF	TGTGCCAGCAGTGAACCGGCAGGGGATTCACCCCTCCACTTT
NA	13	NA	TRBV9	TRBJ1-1	CASSAQGNTEAFF	TGTGCCAGCAGCGCTCAGGGGAACACTGAAGCTTTCTTT
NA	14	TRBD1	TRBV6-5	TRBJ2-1	CASSYGQDYNEQFF	TGTGCCAGCAGTTACGGACAGGATTACAATGAGCAGTTCTTC
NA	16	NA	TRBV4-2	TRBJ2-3	CASSPELATGTDTQYF	TGTGCCAGCAGCCCCGAACTAGCGACAGGAACAGATACGCAGTATTTT
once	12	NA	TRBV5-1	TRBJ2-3	CASSGSPDTQYF	TGCGCCAGCAGCGGGAGTCCGGATACGCAGTATTTT
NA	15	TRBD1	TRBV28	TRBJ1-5	CASRTGGASNQPQHF	TGTGCCAGCAGAACAGGGGGAGCTAGCAATCAGCCCCAGCATTTT
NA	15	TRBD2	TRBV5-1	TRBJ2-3	CASSLGGLAGVTQYF	TGCGCCAGCAGCTTGGGGGGACTAGCGGGAGTTACGCAGTATTTT
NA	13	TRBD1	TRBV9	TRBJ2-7	CASSVDDRAKQYF	TGTGCCAGCAGCGTAGATGACAGGGCGAAGCAGTACTTC
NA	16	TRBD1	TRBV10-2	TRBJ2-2	CASRGQGTRGAGELFF	TGCGCCAGCAGGGGACAGGGAACGAGGGGCGCCGGGGAGCTGTTTTTT
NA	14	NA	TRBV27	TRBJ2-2	CASSLSGGTGELFF	TGTGCCAGCAGTTTATCGGGGGGCACCGGGGAGCTGTTTTTT
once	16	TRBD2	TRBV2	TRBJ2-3	CASSVTSGGVTDTQYF	TGTGCCAGCAGCGTGACTAGCGGGGGAGTCACAGATACGCAGTATTTT
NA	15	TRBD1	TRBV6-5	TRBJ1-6	CASPEYGTGPEPLHF	TGTGCCAGCCCTGAATACGGGACAGGGCCCGAACCCCTCCACTTT
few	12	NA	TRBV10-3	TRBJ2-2	CASRFSGGELFF	TGTGCCAGCAGGTTTAGCGGAGGGGAGCTGTTTTTT
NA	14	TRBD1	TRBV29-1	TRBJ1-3	CSAKDRSSGNTIYF	TGCAGCGCCAAGGACAGGAGCTCTGGAAACACCATATATTTT
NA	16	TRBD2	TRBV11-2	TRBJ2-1	CASSLERQGLYNEQFF	TGTGCCAGCAGCTTAGAGAGGCAGGGACTATACAATGAGCAGTTCTTC
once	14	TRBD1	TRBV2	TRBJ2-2	CASMGTGIKGELFF	TGTGCCAGCATGGGGACAGGCATCAAGGGGGAGCTGTTTTTT